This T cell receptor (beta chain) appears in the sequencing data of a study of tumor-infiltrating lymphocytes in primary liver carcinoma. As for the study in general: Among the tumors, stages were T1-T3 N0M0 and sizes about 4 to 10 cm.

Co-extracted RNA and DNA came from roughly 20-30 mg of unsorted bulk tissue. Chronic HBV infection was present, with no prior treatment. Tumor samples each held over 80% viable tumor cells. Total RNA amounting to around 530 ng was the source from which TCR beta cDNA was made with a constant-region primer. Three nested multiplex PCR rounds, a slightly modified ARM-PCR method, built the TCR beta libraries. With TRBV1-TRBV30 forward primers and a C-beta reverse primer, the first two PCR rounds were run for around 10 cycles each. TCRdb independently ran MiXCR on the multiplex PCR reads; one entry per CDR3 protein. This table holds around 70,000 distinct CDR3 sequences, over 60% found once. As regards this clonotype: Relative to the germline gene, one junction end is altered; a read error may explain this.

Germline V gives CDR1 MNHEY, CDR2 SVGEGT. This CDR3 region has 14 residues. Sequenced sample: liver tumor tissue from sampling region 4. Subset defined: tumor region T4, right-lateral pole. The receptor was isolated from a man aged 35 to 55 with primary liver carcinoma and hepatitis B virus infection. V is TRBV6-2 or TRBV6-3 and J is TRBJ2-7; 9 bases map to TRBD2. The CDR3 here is CASSRYSGSGDQYF. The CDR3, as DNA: TGTGCAAGCAGTCGTTATAGCGGGAGTGGCGATCAGTACTTC.